This is a list of T cell receptor beta chains from one sample in a study of blood T cell repertoires in COVID-19. Produced via immunoSEQ multiplex PCR; TCRdb's table is partial and in-frame only. The table records more than 250,000 clones, around 85% of them present only once. Source material: peripheral blood. The origin of the receptors is a man aged 45-60 years with active or convalescent COVID-19. The CDR3 runs from the conserved cysteine through the conserved F or W. A D gene is named only where the DNA matches it firmly. Only part of the rows carry a size: once, few, many, or a class if the clone is expanded.

abundance,v_gene,j_gene,d_gene,CDR3nt,CDR3aa
once,TRBV12-3/TRBV12-4,TRBJ1-2,NA,TGTGCCAGCAGTTCGGACAGTCCTATAAGCTACACCTTC,CASSSDSPISYTF
NA,TRBV7-6,TRBJ1-2,TRBD1,TGTGCCAGCAGCCCTAACAGGGGTTCAGTATCGGACGGCTACACCTTC,CASSPNRGSVSDGYTF
NA,TRBV19,TRBJ1-3,NA,TGTGCCAGTAGTACGACCCATGGAGGCACCATATATTTT,CASSTTHGGTIYF
NA,TRBV28,TRBJ2-7,TRBD2,TGTGCCAGCAGCCTCCTCGGGGGGGGACTAGCGGGACCCTCCCCGAAAATCTCCTACGAGCAGTACTTC,CASSLLGGGLAGPSPKISYEQYF
NA,TRBV7-3,TRBJ2-2,TRBD1,TGTGCCAGCAGCTTAACCGGGACAGGAGCCGCGAACACCGGGGAGCTGTTTTTT,CASSLTGTGAANTGELFF
NA,TRBV7-8,TRBJ1-5,TRBD1,TGTGCCAGCAGCTTAGTACAGGGGGGAATAGCCCAGCATTTT,CASSLVQGGIAQHF
NA,TRBV15,TRBJ2-3,NA,TGTGCCACCAGCAGAGATCTACAGGGTTTGGGCACAGATACGCAGTATTTT,CATSRDLQGLGTDTQYF
NA,TRBV3-1/TRBV3-2,TRBJ1-2,NA,TGTGCCAGCAGCCAACGGAACAGCTATGGCTACACCTTC,CASSQRNSYGYTF
few,TRBV12-3/TRBV12-4,TRBJ1-4,NA,TGTGCCAGCAGTTTAGGACAGAACGAAAAACTGTTTTTT,CASSLGQNEKLFF
NA,TRBV19,TRBJ2-1,TRBD1,TGTGCCAGTAGTCTCAAAGGGACAGGGGGCCTCCGTGAGCAGTTCTTC,CASSLKGTGGLREQFF
few,TRBV30,TRBJ1-2,TRBD1,TGTGCCTGGAGTGTCGGGACAGGGGGCCTTTTTAACTATGGCTACACCTTC,CAWSVGTGGLFNYGYTF
NA,TRBV7-2,TRBJ2-3,TRBD2,TGTGCCAGCACCCCATGGGGACTAGCGGGTGGTTCCACAGATACGCAGTATTTT,CASTPWGLAGGSTDTQYF
NA,TRBV28,TRBJ1-1,NA,TGTGCCAGCAGTTCTGTTACAAATTGGGCAGGGGCCCACACTGAAGCTTTCTTT,CASSSVTNWAGAHTEAFF
NA,TRBV6-2/TRBV6-3,TRBJ1-1,TRBD1,TGTGCCAGCAGTCCCCAGGGGTTTTGGACAGGGGGAGAAGCTTTCTTT,CASSPQGFWTGGEAFF
NA,TRBV3-1/TRBV3-2,TRBJ1-5,NA,TGTGCCAGCAGCCAGTCTAATGCCGCGGCTAATCAGCCCCAGCATTTT,CASSQSNAAANQPQHF
NA,TRBV5-4,TRBJ2-1,NA,TGTGCCAGCAGCTTAGAACGGGAGCAGTTCTTC,CASSLEREQFF
few,TRBV5-5,TRBJ1-3,NA,TGTGCCAGCAGGTTTACAGGGAGCTCTGGAAACACCATATATTTT,CASRFTGSSGNTIYF
NA,TRBV30,TRBJ2-7,NA,TGTGCCTGGAGTAACACCTACGAGCAGTACTTC,CAWSNTYEQYF
NA,TRBV19,TRBJ1-5,NA,TGTGCCAGTAGTTGGGGGGTAGATCAGCCCCAGCATTTT,CASSWGVDQPQHF
NA,TRBV5-1,TRBJ2-3,NA,TGCGCCAGCAGCTTGGGACAGATACTCACAGATACGCAGTATTTT,CASSLGQILTDTQYF
NA,TRBV30,TRBJ2-7,TRBD1,TGTGCCTGGACCCCCTTCTCCGAAAGGGGGCGTCCCCTCCAGTACAACGAGCAGTACTTC,CAWTPFSERGRPLQYNEQYF
NA,TRBV27,TRBJ2-3,NA,TGTGCCAGCAGTTTATTGGCCCTCTCAGATACGCAGTATTTT,CASSLLALSDTQYF
NA,TRBV5-1,TRBJ2-1,TRBD2,TGCGCCAGCAGCTTTACTACCGGCGGGAGGGGCAATGAGCAGTTCTTC,CASSFTTGGRGNEQFF
NA,TRBV28,TRBJ2-2,TRBD1,TGTGCCAGCAGTCCGGGACAGAGGACCGGGGAGCTGTTTTTT,CASSPGQRTGELFF
NA,TRBV9,TRBJ2-5,TRBD1,TGTGCCAGCAGCCTTCGGGACAGGGGTTACGAGACCCAGTACTTC,CASSLRDRGYETQYF
many,TRBV12-3/TRBV12-4,TRBJ1-2,NA,TGTGCCAGCACCCCTGGACTGGCCTATGGCTACACCTTC,CASTPGLAYGYTF
NA,TRBV28,TRBJ1-2,TRBD1,TGTGCCACCTGGGACAGGCCTCGGGCCTATGGCTACACCTTC,CATWDRPRAYGYTF
NA,TRBV28,TRBJ1-5,TRBD1,TGTGCCAGCGGGGACCCACTAAAGACAGGGACCAATCAGCCCCAGCATTTT,CASGDPLKTGTNQPQHF
once,TRBV10-1,TRBJ2-3,TRBD1,TGCGCCAGCAGCACAGGGGAAGTTGCAGATACGCAGTATTTT,CASSTGEVADTQYF
NA,TRBV19,TRBJ2-5,NA,TGTGCCAGTAGTGGGCAAAAAGGGGCCCAGTACTTC,CASSGQKGAQYF
once,TRBV29-1,TRBJ1-5,TRBD1,TGCAGCGTTGGGGACAGGGGGTATCAGCCCCAGCATTTT,CSVGDRGYQPQHF
NA,TRBV28,TRBJ1-2,NA,TGTGCCAGCAGTTCAGGACAGCCCCTTCGTGGCTACACCTTC,CASSSGQPLRGYTF
NA,TRBV11-3,TRBJ2-3,NA,TGTGCCAGCAGCGCGGTCCCTCAGTATTTT,CASSAVPQYF
NA,TRBV19,TRBJ2-5,NA,TGTGCCAGTAGTGGGGGGATTGAGACCCAGTACTTC,CASSGGIETQYF
NA,TRBV7-3,TRBJ1-2,NA,TGTGCCAGCAGCTTGGGCGCAGGGGATGGCTACACCTTC,CASSLGAGDGYTF
NA,TRBV5-1,TRBJ1-6,NA,TGCGCCAGCAGCTTTACAGGGAAGACTTCACCCCTCCACTTT,CASSFTGKTSPLHF
NA,TRBV19,TRBJ1-5,NA,TGTGCCAGTAGTATCGTAGGGGGCAATCAGCCCCAGCATTTT,CASSIVGGNQPQHF
NA,TRBV6-6,TRBJ1-6,NA,TGTGCCAGCAGGGAGACCAGTAATAATTCACCCCTCCACTTT,CASRETSNNSPLHF
few,TRBV5-4,TRBJ2-2,TRBD2,TGTGCCAGCACCGAACTAGCGGGAGGGCTCTCCGGGGAGCTGTTTTTT,CASTELAGGLSGELFF
NA,TRBV19,TRBJ1-5,TRBD1,TGTGCCAGTAGTACGGGACAGAATAGCAATCAGCCCCAGCATTTT,CASSTGQNSNQPQHF
NA,TRBV7-2,TRBJ1-6,NA,TGTGCCAGCACCGCGACAAGAAATTCACCCCTCCACTTT,CASTATRNSPLHF
few,TRBV6-5,TRBJ1-4,TRBD1,TGTGCCAGCAGTTATCAAGGGGGCAGAAGGGAAAAACTGTTTTTT,CASSYQGGRREKLFF
NA,TRBV18,TRBJ2-1,TRBD2,TGTGCCAGCTCACCCCAACTAGCGGGCGACGAGTTGGTCAATGAGCAGTTCTTC,CASSPQLAGDELVNEQFF
NA,TRBV5-1,TRBJ1-1,NA,TGCGCCAGCAACCCCTACAGACCGAACACTGAAGCTTTCTTT,CASNPYRPNTEAFF
NA,TRBV6-5,TRBJ1-2,TRBD1,TGTGCCAGCAGAAGGACAGGGGTTGGCTATGGCTACACCTTC,CASRRTGVGYGYTF
once,TRBV27,TRBJ2-4,NA,TGTGCCAGCAACCTCAGGGGGGATGGCAAAAACATTCAGTACTTC,CASNLRGDGKNIQYF
NA,TRBV7-9,TRBJ2-2,TRBD1,TGTGCCAGCAGCTTGACAGGGGCGGGGGAGCTGTTTTTT,CASSLTGAGELFF
NA,TRBV10-2,TRBJ2-1,NA,TGCGCCAGCAGGGGACTGGAGGCCTACAATGAGCAGTTCTTC,CASRGLEAYNEQFF
NA,TRBV11-2,TRBJ2-7,TRBD2,TGTGCCAGCAGCCCTCTCACGGGGAGGGGCGAGCAGTACTTC,CASSPLTGRGEQYF
once,TRBV4-3,TRBJ2-1,TRBD1,TGCGCCAGTAGCCAGGGGACAGGTCGCACCTCCCGCAATGAGCAGTTCTTC,CASSQGTGRTSRNEQFF
NA,TRBV12-3/TRBV12-4,TRBJ2-7,NA,TGTGCCAGCAGTTTGGCCCACGAGCAGTACTTC,CASSLAHEQYF
NA,TRBV7-8,TRBJ2-1,NA,TGTGCCAGCAGCGACGGTAGGGGGGGCCGGGCCTACAATGAGCAGTTCTTC,CASSDGRGGRAYNEQFF
NA,TRBV15,TRBJ1-1,NA,TGTGCCACCAGCAGAGATTCATCGGGGGGATTGAACACTGAAGCTTTCTTT,CATSRDSSGGLNTEAFF
NA,TRBV9,TRBJ2-7,TRBD2,TGTGCCAGCAGCGGTGGGGGGGTTCGCAACGAGCAGTACTTC,CASSGGGVRNEQYF
NA,TRBV11-1,TRBJ2-1,TRBD2,TGTGCCAGCAGCTTCGTAGCGGGAGGAGGCAATGAGCAGTTCTTC,CASSFVAGGGNEQFF
NA,TRBV5-6,TRBJ1-5,TRBD1,TGTGCCAGCAGCGTCACAGGGGGCGGCAATCAGCCCCAGCATTTT,CASSVTGGGNQPQHF
once,TRBV6-5,TRBJ1-5,NA,TGTGCCAGCCTGGGGGGACTGTCCAATCAGCCCCAGCATTTT,CASLGGLSNQPQHF
NA,TRBV9,TRBJ2-5,NA,TGTGCCAGCAGCGCCACAGGGTTAGAGACCCAGTACTTC,CASSATGLETQYF
NA,TRBV10-3,TRBJ1-1,TRBD1,TGTGCCATCAGTGAGGGACAGGGCGTTAGCACTGAAGCTTTCTTT,CAISEGQGVSTEAFF
NA,TRBV9,TRBJ1-2,TRBD1,TGTGCCAGCAGCGTAGATATCGGGACAGGGTATGGCTACACCTTC,CASSVDIGTGYGYTF